One T cell receptor beta chain is described in this entry. The antigen remains unidentified. This specimen comes from a study of graft-versus-host responses after intestinal transplantation. V lost 0 bases and J lost 7, with 13 bases in between. CDR1 and CDR2 (germline): MNHEY, SMNVEV (reference sequence). The CDR3 covers 15 residues. Generated by immunoSEQ multiplex PCR, the TCRdb table keeps only in-frame clones and is missing some. The profile covers roughly 92,000 clones, with almost 90% appearing a single time and over 0.1% taken by the ten largest. The clonotype was recovered from a human donor who received an intestinal transplant. The specimen comprised unstimulated CD4+ T cells sorted from spleen or lymph node cells, sampled before intestinal transplant. The chain recombines TRBV27 with TRBJ1-3, with D possibly matching TRBD1 (6 bases). The CDR3 DNA follows: TGTGCCAGCAGTTTATCGGGGGCTAGGGGGAACACCATATATTTT. This gives the protein CASSLSGARGNTIYF.